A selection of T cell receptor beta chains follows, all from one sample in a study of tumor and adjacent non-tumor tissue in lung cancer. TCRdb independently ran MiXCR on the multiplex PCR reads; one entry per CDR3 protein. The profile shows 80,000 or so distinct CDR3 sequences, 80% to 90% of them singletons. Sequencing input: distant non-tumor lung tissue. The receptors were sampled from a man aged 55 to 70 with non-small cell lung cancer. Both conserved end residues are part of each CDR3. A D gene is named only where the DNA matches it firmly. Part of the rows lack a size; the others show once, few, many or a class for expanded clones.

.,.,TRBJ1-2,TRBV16,TGTGCCAGGAGCACCTCGAGGGCAACCTATGGCTACACCTTC,CARSTSRATYGYTF
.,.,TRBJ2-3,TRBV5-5,TGTGCCAGCAGCCCCTGGACTATCGGCACAGATACGCAGTATTTT,CASSPWTIGTDTQYF
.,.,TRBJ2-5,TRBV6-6,TGTACCAGCAGTTTGTCCCCAACCCCCGGGGAGACCCATTACTTC,CTSSLSPTPGETHYF
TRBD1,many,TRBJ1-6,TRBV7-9,TGTGCCAGCAGCTTAGCCCTTCGCCATGGACAGGGGGCGTATTCACCCCTCCACTTT,CASSLALRHGQGAYSPLHF
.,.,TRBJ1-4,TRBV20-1,TGCTGTGTTAGAGATCCCCAGGCGTTGAGTGAAATACTGTTTTTT,CCVRDPQALSEILFF
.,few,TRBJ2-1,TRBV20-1,TGCAGTGCTAGAACTAGTGGTGTCAGTGAGCAGTTCTTC,CSARTSGVSEQFF
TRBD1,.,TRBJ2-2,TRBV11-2,TGCGGCAGCAGCGCGGGACAGGGACTTACCCGGGAGCTGTTTTTT,CGSSAGQGLTRELFF
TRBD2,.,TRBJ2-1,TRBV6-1,TGTGCCACCAGGCAGGGACTAATGGGAGTCACGGGTGAGCAGTTCTTC,CATRQGLMGVTGEQFF
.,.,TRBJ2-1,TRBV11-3,TGTACCAGCAGCCTAGGTCAGGCGGTTGGGCAGTTCTTC,CTSSLGQAVGQFF
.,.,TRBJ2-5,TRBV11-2,TGTGGTAGCAGCTCCACAATGGGGGGGCCAAAGGTGACCCAGTACTTC,CGSSSTMGGPKVTQYF
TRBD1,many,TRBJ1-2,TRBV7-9,TGTGCCAGCAGCTTAGGCGGGGGACAGGGGAACTATGGCTACACCTTC,CASSLGGGQGNYGYTF
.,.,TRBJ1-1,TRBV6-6,TGTGCCAGCAGTCGAGATATGAACACTGAAGCTTTCTTT,CASSRDMNTEAFF
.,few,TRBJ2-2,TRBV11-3,TGTGCCAGCAGCTCCCGGGGAGAGGGGGGATACAGAGCAGGGGAGCTGTTTTTT,CASSSRGEGGYRAGELFF
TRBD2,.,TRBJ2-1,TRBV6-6,TGTGCCAGCAGTTACCCCCTCACTAGCGGGAACTCCTACGATGAGCAGTTCTTC,CASSYPLTSGNSYDEQFF
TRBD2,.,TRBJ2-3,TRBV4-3,TGCGCCAGCAGTCAGGTTGGACTAGGCAGGAGTTTCGATACGCAGTATTTT,CASSQVGLGRSFDTQYF
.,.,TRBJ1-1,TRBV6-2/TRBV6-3,TGTGCAAGCATTTACAGGGAGAACACTGAAGCTTTCTTT,CASIYRENTEAFF
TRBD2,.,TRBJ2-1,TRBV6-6,TGTGCCAGCAGTTCGGGCGGGGGAGCCTACAATAAGCAGTTCTTC,CASSSGGGAYNKQFF
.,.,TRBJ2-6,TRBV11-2,TGTGCCAGCAGCTTAGTTCCAAATGACAGGCCCTCTTGGGCCAACGTACTGACTTTC,CASSLVPNDRPSWANVLTF
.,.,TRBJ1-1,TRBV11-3,TGTGCCAGCAACTTCGCCGACGCGGTCGGTACTGAAGCTTTCTTT,CASNFADAVGTEAFF
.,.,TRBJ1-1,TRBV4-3,TGCGCCAGCAACCAAGACGTTTCGGGTAGTTCGGGCGCTGAAGCTTTCTTT,CASNQDVSGSSGAEAFF
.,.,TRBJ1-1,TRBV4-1,TGCGCCAGCAGCCACCCCAGAGGGGAGGGAGAAAAGAACAGAGAAGCTTTCTTT,CASSHPRGEGEKNREAFF
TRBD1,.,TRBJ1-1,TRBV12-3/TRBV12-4,TGTGCCAGCAACATAACTACGACAGGGGGCATTAACATTGAAGCTTTCTTT,CASNITTTGGINIEAFF
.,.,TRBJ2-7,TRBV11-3,TGTGCCAGCAGGAGAGGGGGTAGGGCCAACGAGCAGTACTTC,CASRRGGRANEQYF
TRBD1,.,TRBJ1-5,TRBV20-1,TGCAGTGCTATAGAAGGGGGCGGCTATAGCAATCAGCCCCAGGATTTT,CSAIEGGGYSNQPQDF
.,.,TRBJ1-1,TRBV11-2,.,CARSLVGRGTEPIF
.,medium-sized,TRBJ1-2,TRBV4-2,TGTGCCAGCAGCCCCCCTGCGGGGACGGAGGGGGATGGCTACACCTTC,CASSPPAGTEGDGYTF
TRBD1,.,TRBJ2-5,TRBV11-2,TGTGCCAGCATCTCTGGACAGGCCCGAGAGACCCAGTACTTC,CASISGQARETQYF
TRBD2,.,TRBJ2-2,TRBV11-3,TGTGCCAGGAGCTCACGGGGAGCGGGAGGATACAGAGCCGGGGAGCTGCTTTTT,CARSSRGAGGYRAGELLF
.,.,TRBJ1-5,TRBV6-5,TGTGCCAGCAGTTACCTACAGGGAATCAACCAGCCCCATCATTTT,CASSYLQGINQPHHF
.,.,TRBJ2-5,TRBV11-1,TGTGCCAGCAGTCCCTTCGACAGGAGGAAAGAGACCCAGTATTTC,CASSPFDRRKETQYF
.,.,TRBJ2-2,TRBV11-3,TGTGCCAGCAGCTCCAACTTTCGCGGGCAGCTGTTTTTT,CASSSNFRGQLFF
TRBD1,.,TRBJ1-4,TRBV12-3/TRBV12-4,TGTCCCAGCAGTTTTAGACAGGGCGGGGAAAAACTGTTTTTT,CPSSFRQGGEKLFF
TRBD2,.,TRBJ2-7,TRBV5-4,TGTGCCAGGAGTCCGGAGGTAGCGGGAGAGAGGGAGCAGTACTTC,CARSPEVAGEREQYF
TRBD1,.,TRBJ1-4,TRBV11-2,TGTGCCAGCGCTTACAGGGGAGAAAAACTGTTTTTT,CASAYRGEKLFF
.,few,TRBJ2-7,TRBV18,TGTGCCAGCTCACCAACGGAATACGAGCAGTACTTC,CASSPTEYEQYF
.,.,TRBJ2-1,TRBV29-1,TGCAGCGTTACGAGCTATCGAACACTGAGTATAGAGCAGTTCTTC,CSVTSYRTLSIEQFF
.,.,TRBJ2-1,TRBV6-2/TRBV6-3,TGTGTCAGCAGACGCCGCGGGTATAATGAGCAGTTCTTC,CVSRRRGYNEQFF